These 19 T cell receptor beta chains originate from one sample sequenced in a study of shared clonotypes between healthy human individuals. The table came from immunoSEQ multiplex PCR; TCRdb's copy has only in-frame clones and leaves some out. This repertoire shows about 1 million clones, about 70% found once; its top ten account for 1.5%. Sequencing input: memory CD4+ T cells sorted from blood. Subset meaning: CD45RA-negative fraction. These receptors were taken from a man younger than 30 in good health.

The CDR3 spells CASRLWLDSGANVLTF. In nucleotides, the CDR3 is TGTGCCAGCAGATTGTGGTTGGACTCTGGGGCCAACGTCCTGACTTTC. This rearrangement joins TRBV13 to TRBJ2-6; D is ambiguous. Between the trimmed V and J ends, which lost 6 bases and 0 bases, there was a span of 12 bases. Germline CDR1 PRHDT, CDR2 FYEKMQ (reference sequence). The CDR3 consists of 16 residues.

There are a few counts of this clone. With a far larger clone one base away, a read error is the likely cause. The same CDR3 can be traced to other DNA sequences in this sample. This chain connects TRBV20-1 to TRBJ2-1, with D uncertain. The V and J ends lost 4 bases and 6 bases respectively, with 4 bases between them. Germline V gene data show CDR1 as DFQATT and CDR2 as SNEGSKA (reference sequence). This CDR3 contains 10 residues. CDR3 coding DNA: TGCAGTGCTACCGGCAATGAGCAGTTCTTC. This codes for CSATGNEQFF.

This sequence joins TRBV27 and TRBJ1-5; TRBD1 might be the D (5 bases). V lost 3 bases to trimming and J lost 7 bases, with 10 bases between them. The CDR3 covers 13 residues. Germline CDR1 reads MNHEY; CDR2 reads SMNVEV (reference sequence). The CDR3 DNA reads as TGTGCCAGCAGTTTGGGGCTTCGACAGCCCCAGCATTTT. Amino acid sequence: CASSLGLRQPQHF.

This clone was detected only once. The chain's CDR3 is CASSYTGGSYEQYF. CDR3 nucleotide sequence: TGTGCCAGCAGTTACACGGGGGGCTCCTACGAGCAGTACTTC. The chain carries TRBV6-6 and TRBJ2-7; TRBD2 aligns across 7 bases. J lost 0 bases, V lost 2 bases, and 1 base had no gene match. The CDR3 extends over 14 amino acids. Germline CDR1 reads MNHNY; CDR2 reads SVGAGI (reference sequence).

A remark on this clone: A much larger clone lies a single base off, so this may be a read error. Other DNA variants within this sample encode the same CDR3. This chain connects TRBV7-3 to TRBJ2-2; D unresolved. Per germline, CDR1 SGHTA and CDR2 FQGTGA. The CDR3 length is 11 residues. V was shortened by 2 bases and J by 6 bases, with 1 base between the two germline ends. CDR3 sequence reads: CASSLAGELFF. The CDR3 DNA is TGTGCCAGCAGCTTAGCCGGGGAGCTGTTTTTT.

In nucleotides, the CDR3 is TGTGCCAGCAGCTTAGTTTACAGTGGCGAGCAGTACTTC. Translation: CASSLVYSGEQYF. V is TRBV7-9 and J is TRBJ2-7, with unresolved D. CDR1 is SEHNR, CDR2 FQNEAQ, per germline (reference sequence). Trimming took 1 base from V and 6 from J, leaving 10 bases between them. This CDR3 is 13 amino acids long.

This chain uses TRBV27 with TRBJ2-3, with 9 bases aligning to TRBD1. Germline V CDR1 and CDR2: MNHEY, SMNVEV (reference sequence). The V gene end was trimmed by 6 bases and the J gene end by 3 bases; junction bases not matched to a gene: 10. This CDR3 region has 16 residues. The CDR3 nucleotides read TGTGCCAGCAGGTCCTTGGGACAGGGAGGGACAGATACGCAGTATTTT. This sequence encodes CASRSLGQGGTDTQYF.

This chain links TRBV7-2 with TRBJ2-3; a weak D match, TRBD2 (6 bases). Between the trimmed V and J ends, which lost 2 bases and 6 bases, there was a span of 9 bases. CDR3 length equals 13 residues. Germline loops: CDR1 SGHTA, CDR2 FQGNSA. The CDR3 nucleotides are TGTGCCAGCAGCTTACAAGCGGGTGATACGCAGTATTTT. Its protein product is CASSLQAGDTQYF.

Concerning this clone itself: Distinct nucleotide sequences in the sample also encode this CDR3. J is TRBJ2-5 and V is TRBV20-1; 7 bases map to TRBD1. With V trimmed by 5 bases and J by 3 bases, 0 bases remained unmatched. The CDR3 loop spans 11 amino acids. In germline, CDR1 is DFQATT, CDR2 SNEGSKA (reference sequence). The CDR3 nucleotides are TGCAGTGCTCAGGGGGAAGAGACCCAGTACTTC. Encoded protein: CSAQGEETQYF.

CDR3 region: CASSEAATLGQRNSPLHF. In nucleotides, the CDR3 is TGTGCCAGCAGTGAAGCGGCCACATTGGGACAGCGTAATTCACCCCTCCACTTT. J is TRBJ1-6 and V is TRBV6-1, with 7 bases matching TRBD1. This CDR3 is 18 amino acids long. Germline values: CDR1 MNHNS, CDR2 SASEGT. V was clipped by 0 bases and J by 6 bases; unmatched bases: 11.

This clone has a handful of counts. The chain employs TRBV28 and TRBJ2-7; unclear D gene. The CDR3 totals 19 residues. The germline CDR1 and CDR2 sequences are MDHEN and SYDVKM. V lost 6 bases to trimming and J lost 4 bases, with 31 bases between them. The CDR3 nucleotides are TGTGCCAGCAGCCTCCAATCCGGGCCCCTTGCCCTCATTAATTACGAGCAGTACTTC. Translating it yields CASSLQSGPLALINYEQYF.

The rearrangement uses TRBV6-5 and TRBJ1-3; the D gene is possibly TRBD1 (5 bases). The CDR3 totals 14 residues. V was clipped by 7 bases and J by 4 bases, with 14 bases between them. CDR1 and CDR2 (germline): MNHEY, SVGAGI. DNA of the CDR3: TGTGCCAGCACCTCCCCGGCAGGGGGAAACACCATATATTTT. This sequence encodes CASTSPAGGNTIYF.

V and J are TRBV7-2 and TRBJ1-1; possibly TRBD1 for D (5 bases). This CDR3 is built from 15 residues. V dropped 1 base and J dropped 5 bases, with 14 bases sitting between them. CDR1 is SGHTA, CDR2 FQGNSA, per germline. In DNA, the CDR3 is TGTGCCAGCAGCTTAGAGGGCAGGGTAAATACTGAAGCTTTCTTT. This sequence encodes CASSLEGRVNTEAFF.

This rearrangement joins TRBV5-1 to TRBJ2-1; 15 nucleotides line up with TRBD2. Germline loops: CDR1 SGHRS, CDR2 YFSETQ. The CDR3 is 16 amino acids. The junction had 10 bases not matched to a gene; V was cut back by 0 bases and J by 15 bases. The CDR3 DNA reads TGCGCCAGCAGCTTGGTGCCTGGACTAGCGGGAGGGGTTGGGTTCTTC. Translation gives CASSLVPGLAGGVGFF.

The chain recombines TRBV9 with TRBJ2-1, with TRBD2 matching over 7 bases. CDR1 is SGDLS, CDR2 YYNGEE, per germline. V was pared by 4 bases and J by 0 bases, with 7 bases of the junction left unmatched. This CDR3 region has 16 residues. The CDR3 coding sequence is TGTGCCAGCAGCCCAAGCGGGGCAAGCTCCTACAATGAGCAGTTCTTC. Residues: CASSPSGASSYNEQFF. Filled out from reference TRBV9 and TRBJ2-1, the complete variable domain reads DSGVTQTPKHLITATGQRVTLRCSPRSGDLSVYWYQQSLDQGLQFLIQYYNGEERAKGNILERFSAQQFPDLHSELNLSSLELGDSALYFCASSPSGASSYNEQFFGPGTRLTVL.

To note about this clone: The junction and the germline gene differ at one end; a read error may be behind it. This sequence joins TRBV7-7 and TRBJ2-1; D may be TRBD1 or TRBD2 (5 bases each). The CDR3 is made up of 17 amino acids. Per germline, CDR1 SSHAT and CDR2 FNYEAQ (reference sequence). CDR3 bases: TGTGCTAGCAGCCTAGGGGTAGAGCGGAGCTCCTACAATGAGCAGTTCTTC. Its translation: CASSLGVERSSYNEQFF.

The CDR3 here is CASSLPYSTDTQYF. CDR3 nucleotide sequence: TGTGCCAGCAGCTTACCCTATAGCACAGATACGCAGTATTTT. This rearrangement joins TRBV5-6 to TRBJ2-3; D is undetermined. Germline loops: CDR1 SGHDT, CDR2 YYEEEE. The ends were cut back, 2 bases at V and 0 bases at J, with 7 bases in the middle. The CDR3 consists of 14 residues.

This clone was recorded many times. The chain employs TRBV5-1 and TRBJ1-1; unclear D gene. Germline V lookup: CDR1 SGHRS, CDR2 YFSETQ. The CDR3 length is 13 residues. V was pared by 0 bases and J by 4 bases, with 7 bases between. The CDR3 spells CASSLGAVTEAFF. The CDR3, as DNA: TGCGCCAGCAGCTTGGGGGCAGTCACTGAAGCTTTCTTT. Variable domain in full (rest from reference TRBV5-1 and TRBJ1-1): KAGVTQTPRYLIKTRGQQVTLSCSPISGHRSVSWYQQTPGQGLQFLFEYFSETQRNKGNFPGRFSGRQFSNSRSEMNVSTLELGDSALYLCASSLGAVTEAFFGQGTRLTVV.

V usage is TRBV5-8 and J usage is TRBJ1-3; possible D gene TRBD1, 5 bases. The CDR3 extends over 16 amino acids. V lost 1 base and J lost 0, with 11 bases in between. The germline V gene has CDR1 SGHTS and CDR2 YDEGEE. The CDR3 nucleotides read TGTGCCAGCAGCTTGAAGGAGGGGTACTCTGGAAACACCATATATTTT. Translating it yields CASSLKEGYSGNTIYF.